One and the same sample provided the 19 T cell receptor beta chains below, sequenced in a study of Ad26.COV2.S vaccination and SARS-CoV-2 variants. Treatment in this sample: 19 received Ad26.COV2.S at low or high dose, single or two shots; roughly five received placebo; per-sample allocation not given. Following the first vaccine or placebo injection, samples were taken on day 63. Assay used: immunoSEQ multiplex PCR; TCRdb lists only in-frame clones, some missing. The table shows about 500,000 clones, with roughly nine tenths occurring only once. Material: peripheral blood, obtained in a trial of Ad26.COV2.S vaccine versus placebo. The origin of the receptors is a person aged 18-60 years who received the Ad26.COV2.S COVID-19 vaccine or a placebo.

This clone was counted a single time. CDR3 in DNA: TGTGCCAGCGGGACAGGGGGTGGGGAAAAACTGTTTTTT. Translating it yields CASGTGGGEKLFF. This rearrangement joins TRBV2 to TRBJ1-4, with 11 bases lining up with TRBD1. The V and J ends lost 8 bases and 8 bases, in that order; junction bases with no gene match: 4. The CDR3 spans 13 residues. Looked up from germline, CDR1 is SNHLY and CDR2 is FYNNEI. The full variable domain, rest sourced from reference TRBV2 and TRBJ1-4, is EPEVTQTPSHQVTQMGQEVILRCVPISNHLYFYWYRQILGQKVEFLVSFYNNEISEKSEIFDDQFSVERPDGSNFTLKIRSTKLEDSAMYFCASGTGGGEKLFFGSGTQLSVL.

V and J are TRBV6-5 and TRBJ1-1; D not resolved. The germline V and J ends were trimmed by 7 bases and 0 bases, with 9 bases remaining between them. The CDR3 runs 13 residues. Per the germline V gene, CDR1 is MNHEY and CDR2 is SVGAGI. The CDR3 protein is CASMWRMNTEAFF. DNA of the CDR3: TGTGCCAGCATGTGGCGGATGAACACTGAAGCTTTCTTT.

V is TRBV28 and J is TRBJ1-5; weak D call: TRBD1 (6 bases). Trimming pared 6 bases from V and 4 bases from J, leaving 10 bases between. This CDR3 is built from 13 residues. Germline assignment: CDR1 MDHEN and CDR2 SYDVKM. The CDR3 is CASRNQGNQPQHF. Written as DNA, the CDR3 is TGTGCCAGCAGGAATCAGGGGAATCAGCCCCAGCATTTT.

This clone has a single count. This chain joins TRBV5-1 and TRBJ2-1; 7 bases are shared with TRBD2. Trimming at V came to 0 bases and at J to 2 bases, leaving 14 bases not matched to a gene. The CDR3 spans 19 residues. The germline gives CDR1 SGHRS, CDR2 YFSETQ. CDR3 nucleotide sequence: TGCGCCAGCAGCTTGGACCCACCGGGACTACAAAAAACCTACAATGAGCAGTTCTTC. Translation: CASSLDPPGLQKTYNEQFF.

The chain carries TRBV14 and TRBJ2-1; TRBD1 matches at 7 bases. The J segment lost 6 bases and the V segment lost 4 bases, leaving 12 bases of the junction unmatched. The CDR3 is made up of 16 amino acids. The germline V gene encodes CDR1 SGHDN and CDR2 FVKESK. The DNA of the CDR3 is TGTGCCAGCAGCCCGTGGATGGGACAGAGCTCCAATGAGCAGTTCTTC. Translating it yields CASSPWMGQSSNEQFF.

The CDR3 sequence: CAISESNPELFGKLFF. The CDR3, as DNA: TGTGCCATCAGTGAGTCGAACCCCGAATTATTTGGCAAACTGTTTTTT. The J gene is TRBJ1-4, the V gene TRBV10-3; unclear D gene. CDR1 and CDR2 (germline): ENHRY, SYGVKD. The V gene lost 0 bases and the J gene lost 11 bases, with 19 bases spanning the gap. The CDR3 sequence is 16 residues long.

The chain links TRBV19 to TRBJ2-3; 11 positions agree with TRBD2. Looked up from germline, CDR1 is LNHDA and CDR2 is SQIVND (reference sequence). The CDR3 totals 13 residues. V lost 9 bases and J lost 3; bases outside the gene matches: 2. The CDR3 DNA is TGTGCCAGCCGACTAGCGGGGACAGATACGCAGTATTTT. This translates into CASRLAGTDTQYF.

V gene TRBV4-2 combines with J gene TRBJ2-2; a weak D match, TRBD1 (6 bases). The length of the CDR3 is 16 residues. Trimming cost V 3 bases and J 7 bases, with 18 bases left between them. The germline CDR1 and CDR2 sequences are LGHNA and YNFKEQ. The CDR3 reads CASSQPLGGSSGELFF. The DNA for the CDR3 is TGTGCCAGCAGCCAGCCTTTAGGGGGTTCCAGCGGGGAGCTGTTTTTT.

The chain joins TRBV24-1 to TRBJ2-2; D is possibly TRBD2 (6 bases). Looked up from germline, CDR1 is KGHDR and CDR2 is SFDVKD. The V end lost 7 bases, the J end lost 6 bases, and 14 bases lay between the germline ends. The CDR3 is 14 residues long. The CDR3 reads CATRGWWEAGELFF. The CDR3 region has the DNA TGTGCCACCAGAGGATGGTGGGAGGCCGGGGAGCTGTTTTTT.

The genes are TRBV9 and TRBJ2-5; D is undetermined. Trimming shortened V by 4 bases and J by 5 bases, and 12 bases separated the two germline ends. The CDR3 extends over 13 amino acids. The germline V gene has CDR1 SGDLS and CDR2 YYNGEE. The CDR3 nucleotides read TGTGCCAGCAGCAATCACGTCGGGGAGACCCAGTACTTC. It translates to CASSNHVGETQYF.

V gene TRBV7-9 combines with J gene TRBJ1-2; D gene uncertain. This CDR3 has 14 amino acids. Germline-derived CDR1 and CDR2 are SEHNR and FQNEAQ (reference sequence). Trimming took off 5 bases at V and 2 bases at J, with 12 bases between the two ends. CDR3 residues: CASSRETENYGYTF. The DNA of the CDR3 is TGTGCCAGCAGCAGGGAGACGGAAAACTATGGCTACACCTTC.

The V call is TRBV18, the J call TRBJ1-2; D might be TRBD1 (5 bases). V was shortened by 6 bases and J by 3 bases, with 11 bases between the two germline ends. The CDR3 is 13 residues long. Germline assignment: CDR1 KGHSH and CDR2 LQKENI. This CDR3 is CASSQTEYYGYTF. The CDR3 bases are TGTGCCAGCTCCCAGACAGAATACTATGGCTACACCTTC.

The V gene is TRBV11-2, the J gene TRBJ1-1; D is undetermined. Trimming pared 6 bases from V and 3 bases from J, leaving 11 bases between. Germline V gives CDR1 SGHAT, CDR2 FQNNGV. The CDR3 spans 13 residues. This chain's CDR3 is CASRLLRDTEAFF. DNA of the CDR3: TGTGCCAGCAGATTATTGAGGGACACTGAAGCTTTCTTT. Based on the CDR3 plus reference TRBV11-2 and TRBJ1-1, the full variable domain is EAGVAQSPRYKIIEKRQSVAFWCNPISGHATLYWYQQILGQGPKLLIQFQNNGVVDDSQLPKDRFSAERLKGVDSTLKIQPAKLEDSAVYLCASRLLRDTEAFFGQGTRLTVV.

The chain joins TRBV7-2 to TRBJ2-7, with D uncertain. The CDR3 loop spans 13 amino acids. Germline CDR1 and CDR2: SGHTA and FQGNSA. V was pared by 1 base and J by 3 bases, with 7 bases between. CDR3 in DNA: TGTGCCAGCAGCTTAGATAGGTTCTACGAGCAGTACTTC. The encoded protein is CASSLDRFYEQYF.

Only one count was recorded for this clone. The J gene is TRBJ2-2, the V gene TRBV28; 7 bases map to TRBD1. With V trimmed by 5 bases and J by 1 base, 1 base remained unmatched. The CDR3 spans 14 residues. Germline loops: CDR1 MDHEN, CDR2 SYDVKM. The CDR3 loop reads CASSGQENTGELFF. CDR3 DNA: TGTGCCAGCAGTGGACAGGAGAACACCGGGGAGCTGTTTTTT.

The gene calls are TRBV30 and TRBJ2-7, with TRBD1 matching 11 bases. The germline V gene encodes CDR1 GTSNPN and CDR2 SVGIG (reference sequence). The ends lost 2 bases at V and 5 bases at J; junction bases unmatched: 5. CDR3 length: 14 amino acids. For the CDR3, the DNA is TGTGCCTGGAGTCCGGGACAGGGGGTAAACGAGCAGTACTTC. It translates to CAWSPGQGVNEQYF.

The rearrangement joins TRBV6-5 to TRBJ1-2; D gene uncertain. Between the trimmed V and J ends, which lost 0 bases and 3 bases, there was a span of 8 bases. CDR3 length equals 14 residues. In germline, CDR1 is MNHEY, CDR2 SVGAGI. CDR3 coding DNA: TGTGCCAGCAGTTACTCGCGGGCCTACTATGGCTACACCTTC. Translation: CASSYSRAYYGYTF.

This chain joins TRBV28 and TRBJ2-7; 8 nucleotides align to TRBD2. The junction had 10 bases not matched to a gene; V was cut back by 5 bases and J by 1 base. CDR1 is MDHEN, CDR2 SYDVKM, per germline. The CDR3 contains 16 residues. The CDR3 nucleotides are TGTGCCAGCAGTCCCCAGGAGTTAGCGGGGTCCTACGAGCAGTACTTC. It is translated as CASSPQELAGSYEQYF. The full variable domain, rest sourced from reference TRBV28 and TRBJ2-7, is DVKVTQSSRYLVKRTGEKVFLECVQDMDHENMFWYRQDPGLGLRLIYFSYDVKMKEKGDIPEGYSVSREKKERFSLILESASTNQTSMYLCASSPQELAGSYEQYFGPGTRLTVT.

In DNA, the CDR3 is TGTGCCAGTAGTACTGACAGGGGAGGATATGGCTACACCTTC. This gives the protein CASSTDRGGYGYTF. This chain links TRBV19 with TRBJ1-2, with 8 bases fitting TRBD1. V shed 4 bases, J shed 5 bases, and the junction held 6 bases outside the gene matches. This CDR3 is built from 14 residues. CDR1 is LNHDA and CDR2 is SQIVND in the germline V gene (reference sequence).